The 12 T cell receptor beta chains listed next were all sequenced from one sample in a study of CD8+CD57+ T cells in acquired aplastic anemia. CDR3 and TCR beta VDJ profiling relied on genomic DNA as the template. TCRdb reprocessed the reads with MiXCR, giving one entry per CDR3 protein. Among about 270,000 distinct CDR3 sequences listed, 56% were seen once. Sequenced sample: sorted CD4+, CD8+, or CD8+CD57+ T cells (not recorded which) from PBMCs. The receptors derive from a human donor with severe aplastic anemia or a healthy control (not recorded which).

CDR3 protein: CASAPGYNSPLHF. The CDR3 DNA is TGTGCCAGCGCTCCTGGGTATAATTCACCCCTCCACTTT. The chain carries TRBV12-3 or TRBV12-4 and TRBJ1-6; unclear D gene. V dropped 8 bases and J dropped 4 bases, with 9 bases sitting between them. The CDR3 extends over 13 amino acids.

V usage is TRBV7-3 and J usage is TRBJ2-3; D is possibly TRBD1 or TRBD2 (5 bases each). This CDR3 has 16 amino acids. Germline V lookup: CDR1 SGHTA, CDR2 FQGTGA. V lost 0 bases, J lost 1 base, and 11 bases lay in between. The DNA for the CDR3 is TGTGCCAGCAGCTTAACCAGGGACGGAGGCACAGATACGCAGTATTTT. Amino acids: CASSLTRDGGTDTQYF.

This chain connects TRBV20-1 to TRBJ1-2, with D possibly matching TRBD1 (5 bases). Germline CDR1 and CDR2: DFQATT and SNEGSKA (reference sequence). The CDR3 sequence is 13 residues long. V gave up 3 bases and J gave up 2 bases, with 10 bases separating them. As DNA, the CDR3 is TGCAGTGCTAGTATGGGACCGAACTATGGCTACACCTTC. Protein product: CSASMGPNYGYTF.

In this sample, this clonotype turned up a few times. The rearrangement links TRBV6-1 to TRBJ2-1; 9 nucleotides line up with TRBD1. Germline values: CDR1 MNHNS, CDR2 SASEGT. Trimming took 4 bases from V and 8 from J; bases not matched to a gene: 9. The CDR3 covers 15 residues. The CDR3: CASSVGTGTLYEQFF. CDR3 DNA: TGTGCCAGCAGTGTAGGGACAGGGACTCTCTATGAGCAGTTCTTC.

The sample holds a few counts of this clonotype. Possible read error: a much larger clone is one base away. The chain recombines TRBV5-1 with TRBJ2-3; no firm D call. CDR3 size: 16 residues. With 3 bases removed from V and 2 bases from J, the gap between germline ends came to 16 bases. Germline-derived CDR1 and CDR2 are SGHRS and YFSETQ. The CDR3 region has the DNA TGCGCCAGCAGCTCGGACGGTTTCGCTGACACAGATACGCAGTATTTT. It encodes CASSSDGFADTDTQYF.

V usage is TRBV10-2 and J usage is TRBJ1-6, with 9 bases fitting TRBD1. The junction had 1 base not matched to a gene; V was cut back by 8 bases and J by 5 bases. The CDR3 sequence is 13 residues long. In germline, CDR1 is WSHSY, CDR2 SAAADI. The CDR3 coding sequence is TGCGCCAGCGGGGACAGGGATAATTCACCCCTCCACTTT. It is translated as CASGDRDNSPLHF.

This clonotype was counted once. Germline and junction disagree at one end, which may indicate a read error. The genes are TRBV9 and TRBJ1-2; possibly TRBD1 for D (5 bases). CDR1 SGDLS and CDR2 YYNGEE come from the germline V gene. There are 13 residues in the CDR3. The CDR3 DNA is TGTGCTAGCAGCGGCACAGGTTTCTATGGCCACACCTTC. This translates into CASSGTGFYGHTF.

This clonotype showed up many times. The V call is TRBV9, the J call TRBJ1-4; D is unresolved. This CDR3 is 14 amino acids long. Deletions cut 0 bases from V and 7 bases from J, with 10 bases between. The germline V gene encodes CDR1 SGDLS and CDR2 YYNGEE. CDR3 region: CASSVGVIPEKLFF. The CDR3 DNA reads TGTGCCAGCAGCGTAGGGGTGATCCCTGAAAAACTGTTTTTT.

J is TRBJ2-2 and V is TRBV20-1; possible D gene TRBD1, 6 bases. The CDR3 is 16 amino acids. V lost 5 bases to trimming and J lost 0 bases, with 16 bases between them. CDR1 and CDR2 from the germline V gene are DFQATT and SNEGSKA (reference sequence). The CDR3 coding sequence is TGCAGTGCTGCAATGGACAGTGTAACGAACACCGGGGAGCTGTTTTTT. Its protein is CSAAMDSVTNTGELFF.

The V and J genes are TRBV11-2 and TRBJ2-7; 9 nucleotides line up with TRBD2. This CDR3 spans 15 amino acids. Germline CDR1 reads SGHAT; CDR2 reads FQNNGV. V shed 1 base and J 4 bases; nucleotides not matched to a gene: 5. CDR3 sequence reads: CASSLGAGGRYEQYF. CDR3 nucleotide sequence: TGTGCCAGCAGCTTAGGAGCGGGGGGTAGGTACGAGCAGTACTTC.

This chain joins TRBV24-1 and TRBJ1-5; a weak D match, TRBD1 (6 bases). Germline values: CDR1 KGHDR, CDR2 SFDVKD. This CDR3 is 14 amino acids long. The V and J ends lost 11 bases and 5 bases respectively, with 18 bases between them. In nucleotides, the CDR3 is TGTGCCAGCAGGGCCGGGACACCTTATCAGCCCCAGCATTTT. Its translation is CASRAGTPYQPQHF.

This rearrangement joins TRBV20-1 to TRBJ2-2; 10 nucleotides match TRBD2. This CDR3 region has 15 residues. Unmatched junction bases numbered 8, after V lost 6 bases and J lost 4 bases. CDR1 is DFQATT, CDR2 SNEGSKA, per germline (reference sequence). The CDR3 loop is CSAVSSSGGTGELFF. The CDR3 DNA reads TGCAGTGCAGTATCGTCTAGCGGGGGCACCGGGGAGCTGTTTTTT.